The sequence of this T cell receptor (beta chain) was determined in a study of T cell responses to AZD1222 COVID-19 vaccine. The table came from immunoSEQ multiplex PCR; TCRdb's copy has only in-frame clones and leaves some out. This table has 70,000 to 80,000 clones, about 78% appearing once. Trimming removed 2 bases from V and 0 bases from J, with 9 bases in between. From germline, CDR1 is LGHDT and CDR2 YNNKEL (reference sequence). The CDR3 is made up of 15 amino acids. This TCR was recovered from an adult who received the AZD1222 COVID-19 vaccine. This specimen consisted of peripheral blood, obtained 28 days after the second AZD1222 dose. The rearrangement uses TRBV3-1 (or the pseudogene TRBV3-2) and TRBJ2-3; D uncertain. As DNA, the CDR3 is TGTGCCAGCAGCCAAATCCCTAAAAGCACAGATACGCAGTATTTT. Amino acid sequence: CASSQIPKSTDTQYF.